This entry lists 27 T cell receptor beta chains sequenced from one sample in a study of blood T cell repertoires in COVID-19. This table comes from immunoSEQ multiplex PCR, and its TCRdb copy is limited to in-frame clones, with some not included. This table has 300,000 or so clones, 85% to 90% appearing once. Sequences were obtained from peripheral blood. The receptors here all came from a woman aged 40 to 49 with acute or convalescent COVID-19.

This chain links TRBV20-1 with TRBJ2-1; D gene ambiguous. Germline lookup yields CDR1 DFQATT and CDR2 SNEGSKA (reference sequence). This CDR3 spans 10 amino acids. V lost 7 bases, J lost 4 bases, and 5 bases lay in between. CDR3 coding DNA: TGCAGTGGCAGTTACAATGAGCAGTTCTTC. Its translation is CSGSYNEQFF.

J is TRBJ1-2 and V is TRBV27; 8 bases are a match to TRBD1. V lost 3 bases and J lost 6; bases outside the gene matches: 9. Germline values: CDR1 MNHEY, CDR2 SMNVEV (reference sequence). The CDR3 has 15 amino acids. The CDR3 here is CASSFYGQGRNGYTF. CDR3 bases: TGTGCCAGCAGTTTTTACGGACAGGGAAGGAATGGCTACACCTTC.

The genes are TRBV24-1 and TRBJ2-2; D remains ambiguous. V shed 1 base and J shed 4 bases, with 6 bases lying between them. This CDR3 contains 14 residues. The germline V gene encodes CDR1 KGHDR and CDR2 SFDVKD. CDR3 DNA sequence: TGTGCCACCAGTGATTTTCCAGGCACCGGGGAGCTGTTTTTT. Protein sequence: CATSDFPGTGELFF.

This clone was seen more than once but under ten times. This CDR3 is CASSLEGGLNTEAFF. CDR3 DNA: TGTGCCAGCAGCTTAGAAGGGGGTCTGAACACTGAAGCTTTCTTT. The rearrangement joins TRBV7-9 to TRBJ1-1; D is perhaps TRBD1 (6 bases). V lost 1 base, J lost 0 bases, and 9 bases lay in between. The CDR3 has 15 amino acids. Per the germline V gene, CDR1 is SEHNR and CDR2 is FQNEAQ (reference sequence).

V is TRBV6-5 and J is TRBJ1-6; 7 positions match TRBD1. J was trimmed by 7 bases and V by 6 bases; bases with no gene match: 9. This CDR3 has 15 amino acids. Germline CDR1 reads MNHEY; CDR2 reads SVGAGI. The CDR3 region has the DNA TGTGCCAGCAGGCCAGGGCAGGGGGTAAATTCACCCCTCCACTTT. Translation: CASRPGQGVNSPLHF.

In this sample, this clone turned up once. This rearrangement joins TRBV15 to TRBJ1-5; D gene ambiguous. Looked up from germline, CDR1 is LNHNV and CDR2 is YYDKDF (reference sequence). V lost 3 bases to trimming and J lost 8 bases, with 14 bases between them. This CDR3 comprises 14 residues. For the CDR3, the DNA is TGTGCCACCAGCAGCCCCGGGGTTAATAAGCCCCAGCATTTT. Translation: CATSSPGVNKPQHF.

This clone has a single count. V is TRBV11-1 and J is TRBJ1-1; a weak D match, TRBD1 (6 bases). The CDR3 has 14 amino acids. The V end lost 10 bases, the J end lost 4 bases, and 19 bases lay between the germline ends. Germline V lookup: CDR1 SGHAT, CDR2 FQDESV (reference sequence). This chain's CDR3 is CATKDSTLGTEAFF. The CDR3 region has the DNA TGTGCCACCAAGGACAGCACTTTGGGCACTGAAGCTTTCTTT.

CDR3 bases: TGTGCCAGCAGCAAAGGGAGGGGGGGGACCTCCAGAGATACGCAGTATTTT. Translating it yields CASSKGRGGTSRDTQYF. The chain is built from TRBV21-1 and TRBJ2-3; whether TRBD2, the table's D call, matches the DNA was not checked. TRBV21-1 is a documented pseudogene. The CDR3 has 17 amino acids.

The chain couples TRBV2 to TRBJ1-4; tentatively, D is TRBD1 (5 bases). CDR3 length: 14 residues. V lost 2 bases and J 5 bases, leaving 9 bases between the germline ends. CDR1 is SNHLY and CDR2 is FYNNEI in the germline V gene. This CDR3 reads CASSESRANEKLFF. The CDR3 region has the DNA TGTGCCAGCAGTGAAAGCAGGGCAAATGAAAAACTGTTTTTT.

The chain links TRBV7-9 to TRBJ1-1; 12 bases are shared with TRBD1. In germline, CDR1 is SEHNR, CDR2 FQNEAQ (reference sequence). This CDR3 comprises 16 residues. V lost 5 bases, J lost 3 bases, and 7 bases stayed unmatched. CDR3: CASSNRDRGRDTEAFF. CDR3 nucleotide sequence: TGTGCCAGCAGCAACCGGGACAGGGGGCGGGACACTGAAGCTTTCTTT.

The CDR3 region has the DNA TGTGCCAGCAGTCCGATGACAGGTCAAGAGACCCAGTACTTC. Protein sequence: CASSPMTGQETQYF. The V call is TRBV6-6, the J call TRBJ2-5, with D possibly TRBD1 on 6 matching bases. This CDR3 has 14 amino acids. Trimming stripped 5 bases from V and 2 bases from J, with 12 bases between. Per germline, CDR1 MNHNY and CDR2 SVGAGI (reference sequence).

The chain is built from TRBV6-6 and TRBJ1-5; perhaps TRBD1 as D (6 bases). From germline, CDR1 is MNHNY and CDR2 SVGAGI (reference sequence). Trimming removed 2 bases at V and 0 bases at J, with 11 bases between. The CDR3 sequence is 16 residues long. The CDR3 loop reads CASSYPGQNSNQPQHF. The CDR3, as DNA: TGTGCCAGCAGTTACCCTGGACAGAATAGCAATCAGCCCCAGCATTTT.

This sequence joins TRBV9 and TRBJ2-2, with 8 bases aligning to TRBD2. The germline gives CDR1 SGDLS, CDR2 YYNGEE. Trimming cost V 2 bases and J 0 bases; bases outside gene matches: 0. CDR3 size: 15 residues. CDR3 sequence: CASSVSGTNTGELFF. In nucleotides, the CDR3 is TGTGCCAGCAGCGTTAGCGGGACGAACACCGGGGAGCTGTTTTTT.

This clone occurred once. The V call is TRBV24-1, the J call TRBJ2-2, with D hard to call. Trimming removed 4 bases at V and 4 bases at J, with 3 bases between. The CDR3 covers 12 residues. Germline values: CDR1 KGHDR, CDR2 SFDVKD. CDR3 region: CATSDFTGELFF. The CDR3 nucleotides are TGTGCCACCAGTGACTTCACCGGGGAGCTGTTTTTT.

The gene calls are TRBV28 and TRBJ1-2; a possible D gene is TRBD1 (6 bases). This CDR3 is 13 amino acids long. From germline, CDR1 is MDHEN and CDR2 SYDVKM. V dropped 6 bases and J dropped 2 bases, with 10 bases sitting between them. Here the CDR3 reads CASRLGTNYGYTF. Here the CDR3 DNA reads TGTGCCAGCAGACTCGGGACAAACTATGGCTACACCTTC.

Notes on this clone: The same CDR3 is also encoded by other DNA sequences in this sample. V is TRBV10-3 and J is TRBJ1-1, with 7 bases that match TRBD1. Unmatched junction bases numbered 2, after V lost 6 bases and J lost 1 base. This CDR3 comprises 13 residues. Germline CDR1 ENHRY, CDR2 SYGVKD. CDR3 residues: CAIRGDRNTEAFF. CDR3 coding DNA: TGTGCCATCAGGGGGGACAGGAACACTGAAGCTTTCTTT.

This clone showed up just once. J is TRBJ2-1 and V is TRBV14; 7 bases are shared with TRBD2. Germline V gene data show CDR1 as SGHDN and CDR2 as FVKESK. The CDR3 runs to 15 residues. Germline trimming cut 1 base from V and 0 bases from J; bases unmatched to any gene: 0. The CDR3 reads CASSQVAGSYNEQFF. In DNA form, the CDR3 reads TGTGCCAGCAGCCAAGTAGCGGGCTCCTACAATGAGCAGTTCTTC.

The chain is built from TRBV5-1 and TRBJ1-6; D perhaps matches TRBD1 (6 bases). The ends were cut back, 2 bases at V and 0 bases at J, with 9 bases in the middle. CDR1 SGHRS and CDR2 YFSETQ come from the germline V gene. The CDR3 sequence is 16 residues long. The CDR3 region is CASSLTGSSYNSPLHF. CDR3 in DNA: TGCGCCAGCAGCTTAACAGGGAGCTCCTATAATTCACCCCTCCACTTT. The whole variable domain, remainder taken from reference TRBV5-1 and TRBJ1-6, is KAGVTQTPRYLIKTRGQQVTLSCSPISGHRSVSWYQQTPGQGLQFLFEYFSETQRNKGNFPGRFSGRQFSNSRSEMNVSTLELGDSALYLCASSLTGSSYNSPLHFGNGTRLTVT.

This clone was found once. The chain carries TRBV7-6 and TRBJ2-1, with TRBD2 matching 16 bases. This CDR3 comprises 16 residues. With 5 bases clipped from V and 5 bases from J, the junction kept 3 bases outside the gene matches. Per the germline V gene, CDR1 is SGHVS and CDR2 is FNYEAQ. The DNA of the CDR3 is TGTGCCAGCAGCCCCGGGACTAGCGGGGGGGACAATGAGCAGTTCTTC. Protein sequence: CASSPGTSGGDNEQFF.

The V and J genes are TRBV7-6 and TRBJ2-2; possibly TRBD2 for D (5 bases). Germline values: CDR1 SGHVS, CDR2 FNYEAQ. This CDR3 has 13 amino acids. Deletions cut 5 bases from V and 6 bases from J, with 10 bases between. CDR3 nucleotides: TGTGCCAGCAGCATTAGCGATGCCGGGGAGCTGTTTTTT. It codes for CASSISDAGELFF.

This clone appeared once. The chain combines TRBV5-4 with TRBJ1-4, with D maybe TRBD1 (5 bases). The CDR3 is 13 amino acids. CDR1 and CDR2 from the germline V gene are SGHNT and YYREEE (reference sequence). The germline V and J ends were trimmed by 0 bases and 5 bases, with 5 bases remaining between them. CDR3 sequence reads: CASSLGQNEKLFF. CDR3 nucleotide sequence: TGTGCCAGCAGCTTGGGACAGAATGAAAAACTGTTTTTT.

V and J are TRBV5-1 and TRBJ1-1; D not certain. The V end was cut by 0 bases, the J end by 1 base, with 10 bases between. Germline CDR1 is SGHRS and CDR2 is YFSETQ. The CDR3 consists of 15 residues. CDR3 amino acids: CASSLAIAGNTEAFF. CDR3 in DNA: TGCGCCAGCAGCTTGGCCATAGCGGGGAACACTGAAGCTTTCTTT.

The chain employs TRBV29-1 and TRBJ2-1, with 8 positions matching TRBD1. With 7 bases clipped from V and 8 bases from J, the junction kept 10 bases outside the gene matches. This CDR3 has 13 residues. Germline CDR1 is SQVTM and CDR2 is ANQGSEA. DNA for the CDR3: TGCAGCGCCCCGGGACAGGTCATCGATGAGCAGTTCTTC. Its translation: CSAPGQVIDEQFF.

V is TRBV5-1 and J is TRBJ2-1, with 8 bases aligning to TRBD2. Looked up from germline, CDR1 is SGHRS and CDR2 is YFSETQ. This CDR3 has 16 residues. Trimming took 0 bases from V and 4 from J; bases not matched to a gene: 6. CDR3 coding DNA: TGCGCCAGCAGCTTGGTCGTGCGGGGGGCTTACAATGAGCAGTTCTTC. Its protein product is CASSLVVRGAYNEQFF.

This chain links TRBV10-3 with TRBJ1-1, with TRBD1 matching 10 bases. The junction had 6 bases not matched to a gene; V was cut back by 3 bases and J by 2 bases. This CDR3 region has 16 residues. Germline CDR1 reads ENHRY; CDR2 reads SYGVKD. The CDR3 coding sequence is TGTGCCATCAGTGACGCTCGACAGGGGGCAAACACTGAAGCTTTCTTT. Protein sequence: CAISDARQGANTEAFF.

This clone was seen only once. This chain joins TRBV18 and TRBJ2-1; 9 positions match TRBD2. V lost 3 bases to trimming and J lost 8 bases; unmatched junction nucleotides: 8. CDR3 length equals 15 residues. CDR1 and CDR2 (germline): KGHSH, LQKENI. The CDR3 DNA reads as TGTGCCAGCTCACCTTTGCGGGGGGGCATCTATGAGCAGTTCTTC. Protein product: CASSPLRGGIYEQFF.

This clone came up a few times. V usage is TRBV5-1 and J usage is TRBJ1-1; D is ambiguous. In germline, CDR1 is SGHRS, CDR2 YFSETQ. The CDR3 spans 19 residues. The V end lost 0 bases, the J end lost 0 bases, and 21 bases lay between the germline ends. CDR3 nucleotide sequence: TGCGCCAGCAGCTTGGCTATACAGACACCTCCTTCCATGAACACTGAAGCTTTCTTT. Translation: CASSLAIQTPPSMNTEAFF.